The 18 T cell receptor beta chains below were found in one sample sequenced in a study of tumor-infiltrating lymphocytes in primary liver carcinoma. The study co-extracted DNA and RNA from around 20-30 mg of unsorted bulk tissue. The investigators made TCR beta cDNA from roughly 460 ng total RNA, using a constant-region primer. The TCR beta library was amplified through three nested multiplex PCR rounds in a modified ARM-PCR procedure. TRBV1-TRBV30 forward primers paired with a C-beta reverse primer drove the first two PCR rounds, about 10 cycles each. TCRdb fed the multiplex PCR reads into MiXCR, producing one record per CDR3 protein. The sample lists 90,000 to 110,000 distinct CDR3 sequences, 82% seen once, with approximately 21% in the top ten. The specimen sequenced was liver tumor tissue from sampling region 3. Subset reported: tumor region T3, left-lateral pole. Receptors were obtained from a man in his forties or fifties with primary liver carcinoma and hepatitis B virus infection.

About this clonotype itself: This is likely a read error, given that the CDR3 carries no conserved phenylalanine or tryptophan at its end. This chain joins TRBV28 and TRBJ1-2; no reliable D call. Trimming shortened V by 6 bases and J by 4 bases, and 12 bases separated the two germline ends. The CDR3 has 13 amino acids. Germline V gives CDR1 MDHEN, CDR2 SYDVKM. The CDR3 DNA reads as TGTGCCAGCAGCGCTGACGGTCTCTATGGCTACACCTTA. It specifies CASSADGLYGYTL.

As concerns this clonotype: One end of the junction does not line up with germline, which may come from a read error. CDR3 in amino acids: CASSVRGGAPGTNVLTF. Here the CDR3 DNA reads TGTGCCAGCAGCGTTCGGGGGGGAGCTCCTGGGACCAACGTCCTGACTTTC. The chain carries TRBV7-2 and TRBJ2-6; 8 bases match TRBD2. Germline values: CDR1 SGHTA, CDR2 FQGNSA. This CDR3 has 17 residues.

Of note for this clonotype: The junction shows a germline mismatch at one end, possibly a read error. CDR3 nucleotide sequence: TGTGCCAGCAGCCTCAAGGGGAATTCACCCCTCCGCTTT. This translates into CASSLKGNSPLRF. The chain combines TRBV5-5 with TRBJ1-6; D is perhaps TRBD1 (5 bases). The CDR3 totals 13 residues. The germline V gene has CDR1 SGHKS and CDR2 YYEKEE (reference sequence).

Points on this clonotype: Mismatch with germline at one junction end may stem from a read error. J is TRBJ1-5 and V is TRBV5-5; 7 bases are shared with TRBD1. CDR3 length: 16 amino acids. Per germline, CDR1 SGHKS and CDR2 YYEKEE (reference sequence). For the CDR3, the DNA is TGTGCCAGCAGCTCGGGACAGACGATAAGCAATCGGCCCCAGCATTTT. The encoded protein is CASSSGQTISNRPQHF.

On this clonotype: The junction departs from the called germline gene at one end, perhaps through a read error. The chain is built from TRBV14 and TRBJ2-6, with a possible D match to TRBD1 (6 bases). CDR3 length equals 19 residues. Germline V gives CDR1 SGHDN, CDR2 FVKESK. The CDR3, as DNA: TGTGCTAGCAGCCCACGATGGACAGTGCTCCTCACTGGGGCCAACGTCCTGACTTTC. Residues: CASSPRWTVLLTGANVLTF.

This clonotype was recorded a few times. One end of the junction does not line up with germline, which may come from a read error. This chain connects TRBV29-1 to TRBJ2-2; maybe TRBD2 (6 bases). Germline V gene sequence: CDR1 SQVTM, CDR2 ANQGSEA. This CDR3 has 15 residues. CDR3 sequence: CSVGSSAANTGEPLF. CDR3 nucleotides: TGCAGCGTTGGGTCTAGCGCGGCGAACACCGGGGAGCCGCTTTTT.

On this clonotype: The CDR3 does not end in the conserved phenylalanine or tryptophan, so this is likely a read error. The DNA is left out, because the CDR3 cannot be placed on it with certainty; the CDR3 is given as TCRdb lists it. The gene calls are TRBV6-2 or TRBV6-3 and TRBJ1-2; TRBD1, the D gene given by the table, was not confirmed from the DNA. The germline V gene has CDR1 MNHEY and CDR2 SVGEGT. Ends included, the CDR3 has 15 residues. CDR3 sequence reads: CTSSYTGRGHYGYTC.

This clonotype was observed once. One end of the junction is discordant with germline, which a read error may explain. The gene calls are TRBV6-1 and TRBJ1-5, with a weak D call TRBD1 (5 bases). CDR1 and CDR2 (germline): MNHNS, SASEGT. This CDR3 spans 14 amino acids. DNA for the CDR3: TGTGCCAGCAATGAAGAGGGGCTTCTGGGACCCCAGCATTTT. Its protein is CASNEEGLLGPQHF.

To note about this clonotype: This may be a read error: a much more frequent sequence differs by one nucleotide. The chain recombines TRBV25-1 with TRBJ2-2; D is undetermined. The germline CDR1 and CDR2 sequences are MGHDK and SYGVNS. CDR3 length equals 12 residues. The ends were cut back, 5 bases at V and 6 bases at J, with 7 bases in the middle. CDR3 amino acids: CASSKPAGELFF. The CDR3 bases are TGTGCCAGCAGTAAGCCCGCCGGGGAGCTGTTTTTT. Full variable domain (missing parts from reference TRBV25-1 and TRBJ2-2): EADIYQTPRYLVIGTGKKITLECSQTMGHDKMYWYQQDPGMELHLIHYSYGVNSTEKGDLSSESTVSRIRTEHFPLTLESARPSHTSQYLCASSKPAGELFFGEGSRLTVL.

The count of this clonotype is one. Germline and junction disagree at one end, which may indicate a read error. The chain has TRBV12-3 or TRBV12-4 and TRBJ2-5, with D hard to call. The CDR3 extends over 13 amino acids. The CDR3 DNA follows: TGTGCTAGCAGTACAAGATTCCAAGAGACCCAGTACTTC. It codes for CASSTRFQETQYF.

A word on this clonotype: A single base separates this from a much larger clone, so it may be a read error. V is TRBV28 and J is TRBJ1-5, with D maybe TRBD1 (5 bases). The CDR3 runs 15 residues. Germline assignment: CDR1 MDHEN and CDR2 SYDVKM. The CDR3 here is CASRVGLNSHQPQHF. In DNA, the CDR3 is TGTGCCAGCAGGGTGGGACTAAATAGCCATCAGCCCCAGCATTTT.

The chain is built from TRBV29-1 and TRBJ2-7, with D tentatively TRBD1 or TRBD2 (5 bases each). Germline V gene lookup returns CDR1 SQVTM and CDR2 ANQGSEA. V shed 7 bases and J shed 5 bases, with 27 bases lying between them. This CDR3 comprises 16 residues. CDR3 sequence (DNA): TGCAGCGCCATGACATCAGGGACCGACACTCCCCACGAGCAGTACTTC. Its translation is CSAMTSGTDTPHEQYF.

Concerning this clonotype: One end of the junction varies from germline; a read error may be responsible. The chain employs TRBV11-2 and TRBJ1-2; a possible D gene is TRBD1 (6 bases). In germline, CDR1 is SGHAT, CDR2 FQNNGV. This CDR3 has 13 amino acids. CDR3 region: CAINSNPGEGYTF. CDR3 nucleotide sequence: TGTGCCATCAACTCTAACCCAGGGGAAGGCTATACCTTC.

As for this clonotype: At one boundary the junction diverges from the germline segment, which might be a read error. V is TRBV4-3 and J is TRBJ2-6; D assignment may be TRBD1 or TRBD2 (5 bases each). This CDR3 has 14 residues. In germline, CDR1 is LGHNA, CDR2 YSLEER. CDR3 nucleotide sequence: TGCGCCAGCAGCCAAGGTGGGGGTGCCAACGTCCTGATTTTC. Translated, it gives CASSQGGGANVLIF.

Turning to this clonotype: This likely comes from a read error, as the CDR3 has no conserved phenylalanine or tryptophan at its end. The CDR3 loop reads CASGQTLEGTFGYTS. The CDR3 DNA follows: TGTGCCAGCGGCCAGACCCTCGAAGGAACCTTTGGCTACACCTCC. The rearrangement links TRBV6-2 or TRBV6-3 to TRBJ1-2; D gene uncertain. The V and J ends lost 8 bases and 7 bases respectively, with 23 bases between them. CDR3 length: 15 residues. Germline V gene sequence: CDR1 MNHEY, CDR2 SVGEGT.

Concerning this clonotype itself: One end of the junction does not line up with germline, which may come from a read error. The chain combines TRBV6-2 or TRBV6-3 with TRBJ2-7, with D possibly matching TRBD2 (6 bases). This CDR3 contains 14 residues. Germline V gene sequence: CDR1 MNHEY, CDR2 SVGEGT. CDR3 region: CASKRLLEGYEQYF. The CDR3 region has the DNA TGTGCCAGTAAAAGACTACTGGAGGGCTACGAGCAATACTTC.

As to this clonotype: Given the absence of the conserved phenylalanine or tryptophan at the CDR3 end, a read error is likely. This chain's CDR3 is CSAAPRSYNEQFL. Written as DNA, the CDR3 is TGCAGCGCCGCCCCCCGCTCCTACAATGAGCAGTTCTTA. The rearrangement links TRBV29-1 to TRBJ2-1; D unclear. Between the trimmed V and J ends, which lost 7 bases and 0 bases, there was a span of 10 bases. Germline-derived CDR1 and CDR2 are SQVTM and ANQGSEA. The CDR3 loop spans 13 amino acids.

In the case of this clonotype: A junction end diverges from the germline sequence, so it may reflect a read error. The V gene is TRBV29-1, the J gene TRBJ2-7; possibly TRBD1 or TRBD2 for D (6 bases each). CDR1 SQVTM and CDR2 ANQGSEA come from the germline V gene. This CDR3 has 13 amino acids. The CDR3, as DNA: TGCAGCGTTCATCGACAGGAGGGGTACGAGCAGTACTTT. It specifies CSVHRQEGYEQYF.